The 25 T cell receptor beta chains below were found in one sample sequenced in a study of beta chain features in type 1 diabetes. The entirety of the isolated RNA underwent reverse transcription, so expressed TCRB transcripts were sequenced. Assay used: immunoSEQ multiplex PCR; TCRdb lists only in-frame clones, some missing. The data contain over 100,000 clones, approximately 39% of them singletons. Sequencing was performed on stem cell memory CD4+ T cells from blood. These receptors came from a woman under 30 in good health.

The chain is built from TRBV4-3 and TRBJ2-1, with 12 bases lining up with TRBD2. The CDR3 is 17 residues long. V shed 4 bases, J shed 4 bases, and the junction held 8 bases outside the gene matches. Germline V gene lookup returns CDR1 LGHNA and CDR2 YSLEER. The DNA for the CDR3 is TGCGCCAGCAGCCTACGACCGGGACTAGCGGGTTACAATGAGCAGTTCTTC. Translated, it gives CASSLRPGLAGYNEQFF.

The chain has TRBV5-1 and TRBJ1-5; 9 nucleotides align to TRBD1. The CDR3 contains 13 residues. Germline V CDR1 and CDR2: SGHRS, YFSETQ. J lost 7 bases, V lost 3 bases, and 2 bases had no gene match. CDR3 coding DNA: TGCGCCAGCAGCTCGGGGACAGGGCAGCCCCAGCATTTT. Its translation: CASSSGTGQPQHF.

CDR3 region: CASSIGSSGNQPQHF. The CDR3 coding sequence is TGTGCCAGTAGTATTGGTAGTTCGGGCAATCAGCCCCAGCATTTT. The chain couples TRBV19 to TRBJ1-5; D call uncertain. The CDR3 has 15 amino acids. Germline CDR1 LNHDA, CDR2 SQIVND (reference sequence). With 3 bases removed from V and 2 bases from J, the gap between germline ends came to 11 bases.

The chain recombines TRBV19 with TRBJ2-1; D ambiguous. CDR1 and CDR2 (germline): LNHDA, SQIVND (reference sequence). Trimming stripped 8 bases from V and 5 bases from J, with 16 bases between. CDR3 length: 14 amino acids. CDR3 residues: CASLGRSINNEQFF. The CDR3, as DNA: TGTGCCAGTTTGGGCAGATCGATCAACAATGAGCAGTTCTTC.

This chain uses TRBV28 with TRBJ1-1, with TRBD1 identical over 8 bases. CDR1 and CDR2 (germline): MDHEN, SYDVKM. V was pared by 6 bases and J by 4 bases, with 7 bases of the junction left unmatched. The CDR3 extends over 14 amino acids. The CDR3 coding sequence is TGTGCCAGCAGCACCGGACAGGGAGGCACTGAAGCTTTCTTT. Translation gives CASSTGQGGTEAFF.

V and J are TRBV18 and TRBJ2-3; possible D gene TRBD1, 6 bases. The germline V gene encodes CDR1 KGHSH and CDR2 LQKENI. CDR3 length: 16 amino acids. V was pared by 1 base and J by 1 base, with 12 bases between. CDR3 in amino acids: CASSPLGRGGTDTQYF. For the CDR3, the DNA is TGTGCCAGCTCACCACTGGGCAGGGGCGGCACAGATACGCAGTATTTT.

This clone has only a few counts. The chain combines TRBV7-2 with TRBJ2-7, with unresolved D. The CDR3 is 14 residues long. Deletions cut 1 base from V and 1 base from J, with 8 bases between. The V gene's germline CDR1 is SGHTA and CDR2 FQGNSA. The chain's CDR3 is CASSLVPRSYEQYF. CDR3 nucleotide sequence: TGTGCCAGCAGCTTAGTTCCGAGGTCCTACGAGCAGTACTTC.

This clone was seen once. V usage is TRBV28 and J usage is TRBJ1-5, with TRBD1 identical over 7 bases. With V trimmed by 4 bases and J by 0 bases, 3 bases remained unmatched. CDR3 length: 15 amino acids. Germline assignment: CDR1 MDHEN and CDR2 SYDVKM. CDR3 sequence: CASSWGTASNQPQHF. In DNA, the CDR3 is TGTGCCAGCAGTTGGGGGACAGCTAGCAATCAGCCCCAGCATTTT.

This clone has only a few counts. This chain connects TRBV25-1 to TRBJ2-3, with TRBD1 matching over 8 bases. Looked up from germline, CDR1 is MGHDK and CDR2 is SYGVNS. Trimming cost V 4 bases and J 2 bases; bases outside gene matches: 14. This CDR3 has 18 residues. CDR3 sequence (DNA): TGTGCCAGCAGTGCCGGGCTTATTGGACAGGGCCTCACAGATACGCAGTATTTT. This encodes CASSAGLIGQGLTDTQYF. The variable domain in full, with the rest retrieved from reference TRBV25-1 and TRBJ2-3, is EADIYQTPRYLVIGTGKKITLECSQTMGHDKMYWYQQDPGMELHLIHYSYGVNSTEKGDLSSESTVSRIRTEHFPLTLESARPSHTSQYLCASSAGLIGQGLTDTQYFGPGTRLTVL.

The chain uses TRBV19 and TRBJ1-2; the D is unclear. The CDR3 extends over 17 amino acids. The V end lost 7 bases, the J end lost 0 bases, and 21 bases lay between the germline ends. Germline CDR1 LNHDA, CDR2 SQIVND (reference sequence). CDR3 loop: CASNPRSGQNPNYGYTF. The CDR3 DNA reads as TGTGCCAGTAACCCCCGTAGTGGGCAGAATCCTAACTATGGCTACACCTTC.

This clone has only one observation. The chain recombines TRBV29-1 with TRBJ2-7; D might be TRBD2 (5 bases). In germline, CDR1 is SQVTM, CDR2 ANQGSEA. There are 14 residues in the CDR3. The V end was cut by 4 bases, the J end by 1 base, with 14 bases between. The CDR3 is CSVGSRGQSYEQYF. CDR3 nucleotides: TGCAGCGTTGGGTCGCGAGGGCAATCCTACGAGCAGTACTTC.

The chain combines TRBV25-1 with TRBJ2-7; tentative D call: TRBD1 (6 bases). Germline-derived CDR1 and CDR2 are MGHDK and SYGVNS. Trimming removed 6 bases from V and 1 base from J, with 10 bases in between. This CDR3 contains 13 residues. The CDR3: CASSPDRSYEQYF. The CDR3, as DNA: TGTGCCAGCAGCCCTGACAGGTCCTACGAGCAGTACTTC.

This clone has just one count. This sequence joins TRBV11-3 and TRBJ2-1; 9 positions agree with TRBD2. V lost 8 bases and J lost 0; bases outside the gene matches: 5. CDR3 size: 15 residues. The germline CDR1 and CDR2 sequences are SGHNT and YENEEA. This CDR3 is CASGYSGSSYNEQFF. In DNA, the CDR3 is TGTGCCAGCGGGTATAGCGGGAGCTCCTACAATGAGCAGTTCTTC.

In this sample, this clone turned up a few times. The chain employs TRBV4-2 and TRBJ2-5, with D possibly being TRBD2 (5 bases). The germline V and J ends were trimmed by 1 base and 5 bases, with 5 bases remaining between them. CDR3 length: 12 residues. Germline V gene lookup returns CDR1 LGHNA and CDR2 YNFKEQ. In DNA form, the CDR3 reads TGTGCCAGCAGCCAAGCGGGGGAGACCCAGTACTTC. It is translated as CASSQAGETQYF.

This chain joins TRBV27 and TRBJ1-4, with 8 bases fitting TRBD1. The CDR3 has 15 residues. Germline loops: CDR1 MNHEY, CDR2 SMNVEV (reference sequence). V shed 2 bases and J 7 bases; nucleotides not matched to a gene: 6. For the CDR3, the DNA is TGTGCCAGCAGTTTAAACGGACAGGGATTTGAAAAACTGTTTTTT. This translates into CASSLNGQGFEKLFF.

The rearrangement joins TRBV2 to TRBJ1-5, with TRBD1 identical over 7 bases. Losses at the gene ends were 1 base for V and 8 bases for J; bases not matched to a gene: 17. The CDR3 is 18 residues long. Germline loops: CDR1 SNHLY, CDR2 FYNNEI. This CDR3 is CASSEVRAGQAPTKPQHF. DNA of the CDR3: TGTGCCAGCAGTGAAGTTCGGGCCGGACAGGCCCCTACGAAGCCCCAGCATTTT.

CDR3 nucleotides: TGCAGCGGGGGACAGCGGAACACTGAAGCTTTCTTT. Translation: CSGGQRNTEAFF. The rearrangement joins TRBV29-1 to TRBJ1-1; TRBD1 aligns across 7 bases. The CDR3 spans 12 residues. The trim removed 7 bases at V and 1 base at J, leaving 3 bases unmatched. Germline assignment: CDR1 SQVTM and CDR2 ANQGSEA. Complete variable domain (other parts from reference TRBV29-1 and TRBJ1-1): SAVISQKPSRDICQRGTSLTIQCQVDSQVTMMFWYRQQPGQSLTLIATANQGSEATYESGFVIDKFPISRPNLTFSTLTVSNMSPEDSSIYLCSGGQRNTEAFFGQGTRLTVV.

This clone has a handful of counts. The V and J genes are TRBV19 and TRBJ2-1; maybe TRBD1 (6 bases). Germline V gene sequence: CDR1 LNHDA, CDR2 SQIVND (reference sequence). CDR3 length equals 16 residues. Trimming took 3 bases from V and 7 from J, leaving 19 bases between them. The CDR3 protein is CASSIRTGFYGNEQFF. The CDR3 nucleotides read TGTGCCAGTAGTATCAGAACAGGGTTCTATGGGAATGAGCAGTTCTTC.

This sequence joins TRBV7-9 and TRBJ2-5, with D perhaps TRBD2 (5 bases). This CDR3 has 14 residues. Trimming took off 5 bases at V and 2 bases at J, with 12 bases between the two ends. Germline CDR1 and CDR2: SEHNR and FQNEAQ (reference sequence). CDR3 nucleotide sequence: TGTGCCAGCAGCCCGGACTTGTTGCAAGAGACCCAGTACTTC. Translated, it gives CASSPDLLQETQYF. Full variable domain (rest looked up from reference TRBV7-9 and TRBJ2-5): DTGVSQNPRHKITKRGQNVTFRCDPISEHNRLYWYRQTLGQGPEFLTYFQNEAQLEKSRLLSDRFSAERPKGSFSTLEIQRTEQGDSAMYLCASSPDLLQETQYFGPGTRLLVL.

This clone was picked up many times. V gene TRBV4-3 combines with J gene TRBJ2-4; 9 positions match TRBD1. From germline, CDR1 is LGHNA and CDR2 YSLEER. The CDR3 runs to 15 residues. Trimming cost V 0 bases and J 6 bases; bases outside gene matches: 3. For the CDR3, the DNA is TGCGCCAGCAGCCAAGATCCGGGACAGGGAAACATTCAGTACTTC. Amino acid sequence: CASSQDPGQGNIQYF.

This sequence joins TRBV10-3 and TRBJ2-1; 14 bases are shared with TRBD2. The V segment lost 6 bases and the J segment 5 bases; nucleotides outside the gene matches: 12. The CDR3 covers 18 residues. The germline V gene encodes CDR1 ENHRY and CDR2 SYGVKD. The DNA for the CDR3 is TGTGCCATCAGAACGGACAGGGCGACTAGCGGGAGGGACAATGAGCAGTTCTTC. Protein sequence: CAIRTDRATSGRDNEQFF.

This clone was detected a few times. The V and J genes are TRBV30 and TRBJ2-7; D unclear. Germline-derived CDR1 and CDR2 are GTSNPN and SVGIG (reference sequence). V lost 0 bases and J 2 bases, leaving 14 bases between the germline ends. CDR3 length: 15 amino acids. CDR3 sequence reads: CAWSVQVQRTYEQYF. The CDR3 region has the DNA TGTGCCTGGAGTGTACAAGTTCAGAGGACCTACGAGCAGTACTTC. Filled out from reference TRBV30 and TRBJ2-7, the complete variable domain reads SQTIHQWPATLVQPVGSPLSLECTVEGTSNPNLYWYRQAAGRGLQLLFYSVGIGQISSEVPQNLSASRPQDRQFILSSKKLLLSDSGFYLCAWSVQVQRTYEQYFGPGTRLTVT.

The chain uses TRBV30 and TRBJ2-3; 12 bases match TRBD2. V gave up 5 bases and J gave up 4 bases; unmatched junction bases: 4. In germline, CDR1 is GTSNPN, CDR2 SVGIG (reference sequence). This CDR3 spans 14 amino acids. This CDR3 is CAWRTSGNSDTQYF. CDR3 nucleotide sequence: TGTGCCTGGCGGACTAGCGGGAACTCAGATACGCAGTATTTT.

The genes are TRBV5-1 and TRBJ2-5; 10 bases align to TRBD2. The CDR3 is 14 residues long. Germline CDR1 and CDR2: SGHRS and YFSETQ. The V and J ends lost 4 bases and 4 bases, in that order; junction bases with no gene match: 4. In DNA form, the CDR3 reads TGCGCCAGCAGCCCAAGCGGGAGGGGAGAGACCCAGTACTTC. Its protein is CASSPSGRGETQYF.

This clone was counted only a few times. This rearrangement joins TRBV5-4 to TRBJ1-2, with D uncertain. The ends were cut back, 4 bases at V and 5 bases at J, with 15 bases in the middle. Germline CDR1 reads SGHNT; CDR2 reads YYREEE (reference sequence). This CDR3 spans 14 amino acids. CDR3 sequence reads: CASSAGRTGYGYTF. Written as DNA, the CDR3 is TGTGCCAGCAGCGCGGGCCGGACGGGGTATGGCTACACCTTC.